This T cell receptor beta chain originates from a study of blood T cell repertoires in COVID-19. Study details: Both acute and convalescent COVID-19 samples were obtained from the United States, Italy and Spain. PBMCs, B-cell-depleted T cells, or T cells provided the cDNA or gDNA that made up the material.

Original handling: Reference gene primer amplification gave estimated nucleated cell counts. Assay: immunoSEQ multiplex PCR; the TCRdb copy retains only in-frame clones and omits some. Clone size and the V and J calls come from that table; the DNA yielded D and trimming. The sample holds around 280,000 clones, about 90% seen once. Germline CDR1 and CDR2: MDHEN and SYDVKM. The V segment lost 2 bases and the J segment 2 bases; nucleotides outside the gene matches: 8. The CDR3 has 16 residues. Residents of about two dozen US areas, aged roughly 18 to 89 years, made up the participants. What was sequenced was PBMCs or T cells enriched from blood (not recorded which). The chain has TRBV28 and TRBJ1-2; 7 positions match TRBD1. The sequence derives from a woman between 18 and 29 years old with acute COVID-19. CDR3 bases: TGTGCCAGCAGTTTAGGGGCCCGGGACAGAAACTATGGCTACACCTTC. It is translated as CASSLGARDRNYGYTF.